The 5 T cell receptor beta chains in this list originate from one sample, sequenced in a study of blood T cell repertoires in COVID-19. Repertoires were generated with immunoSEQ multiplex PCR, while TCRdb's copy carries only in-frame clones and drops some. The data show fewer than 250,000 clones, roughly nine tenths seen once. Sequencing input: peripheral blood. Every receptor here comes from a man in his 70s with acute or convalescent COVID-19.

This sequence joins TRBV27 and TRBJ2-3; the match to TRBD2 covers 9 bases. The CDR3 totals 14 residues. Germline loops: CDR1 MNHEY, CDR2 SMNVEV (reference sequence). Germline trimming cut 2 bases from V and 7 bases from J; bases unmatched to any gene: 4. This CDR3 is CASSLAGGPNTQYF. As DNA, the CDR3 is TGTGCCAGCAGTTTAGCGGGAGGGCCAAATACGCAGTATTTT.

This clone was seen only once. The rearrangement links TRBV6-5 to TRBJ2-7; 8 positions match TRBD1. From germline, CDR1 is MNHEY and CDR2 SVGAGI. This CDR3 spans 15 amino acids. With 0 bases clipped from V and 4 bases from J, the junction kept 5 bases outside the gene matches. DNA for the CDR3: TGTGCCAGCAGTTACTCAAACAGGGGGTGGTACGAGCAGTACTTC. Protein product: CASSYSNRGWYEQYF.

The rearrangement uses TRBV9 and TRBJ2-1; a weak D match, TRBD1 (6 bases). This CDR3 contains 16 residues. Germline V lookup: CDR1 SGDLS, CDR2 YYNGEE. Trimming stripped 0 bases from V and 4 bases from J, with 14 bases between. The CDR3 DNA reads as TGTGCCAGCAGCGTAGGATCAGGGGCGGGTTACAATGAGCAGTTCTTC. Translation: CASSVGSGAGYNEQFF.

The CDR3 is CASSHGRETQYF. CDR3 nucleotide sequence: TGTGCCAGCAGCCACGGGAGAGAGACCCAGTACTTC. The chain carries TRBV3-1 (or the pseudogene TRBV3-2) and TRBJ2-5, with D perhaps matching TRBD2 (6 bases). Between the trimmed V and J ends, which lost 3 bases and 4 bases, there was a span of 6 bases. Germline V gives CDR1 LGHDT, CDR2 YNNKEL (reference sequence). CDR3 length: 12 amino acids.

As regards this clone: Additional DNA sequences in this sample encode the identical CDR3. J is TRBJ1-5 and V is TRBV19, with D unresolved. Germline values: CDR1 LNHDA, CDR2 SQIVND (reference sequence). The CDR3 is 13 amino acids. Trimming removed 3 bases from V and 0 bases from J, with 3 bases in between. In nucleotides, the CDR3 is TGTGCCAGTAGTATCAGTAGCAATCAGCCCCAGCATTTT. Translation: CASSISSNQPQHF.